The TCR beta chain described here comes from a study of blood T cell repertoires in COVID-19. Across the whole study: Both acute and convalescent COVID-19 samples were obtained from the United States, Italy and Spain.

Authors' data handling: Estimation of nucleated cell counts was performed using reference gene primer amplification. The method was immunoSEQ multiplex PCR; TCRdb's version includes in-frame clones alone and lacks a portion of them. The V and J calls and the clone size are those of that table, but D and trimming were determined from the DNA. The data show a few hundred thousand clones, 80% to 90% seen once. Clinical histories supplied by participants themselves formed the basis of cohort assignment. This TCR was sampled from a woman aged 30 to 39 who had recovered from COVID-19. The specimen was PBMCs or T cells enriched from blood (not recorded which).

Here the CDR3 DNA reads TGTGCCAGCAGCTCTCAAGGGGACTACGAGCAGTACTTC. Its translation: CASSSQGDYEQYF. The chain links TRBV5-4 to TRBJ2-7, with D perhaps TRBD1 (5 bases). Germline values: CDR1 SGHNT, CDR2 YYREEE (reference sequence). Trimming left V 3 bases short and J 3 bases short, with 10 bases between. The CDR3 is made up of 13 amino acids.